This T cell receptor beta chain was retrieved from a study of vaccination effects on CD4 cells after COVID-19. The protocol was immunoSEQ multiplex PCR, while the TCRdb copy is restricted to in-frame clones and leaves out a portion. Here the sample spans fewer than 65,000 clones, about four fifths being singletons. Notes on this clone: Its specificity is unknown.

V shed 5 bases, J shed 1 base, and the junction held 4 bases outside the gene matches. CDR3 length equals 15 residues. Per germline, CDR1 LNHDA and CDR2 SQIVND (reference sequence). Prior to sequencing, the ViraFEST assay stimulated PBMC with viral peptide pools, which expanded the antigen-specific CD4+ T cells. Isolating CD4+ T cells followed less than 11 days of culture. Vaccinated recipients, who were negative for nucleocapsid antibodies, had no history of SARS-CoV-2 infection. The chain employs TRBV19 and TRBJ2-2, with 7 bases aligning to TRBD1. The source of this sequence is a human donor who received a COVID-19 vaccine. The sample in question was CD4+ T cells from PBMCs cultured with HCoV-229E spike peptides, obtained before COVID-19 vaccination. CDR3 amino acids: CASSLRTGNTGELFF. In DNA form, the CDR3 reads TGTGCCAGTAGTCTCAGGACAGGGAACACCGGGGAGCTGTTTTTT.